This T cell receptor (beta chain) comes out of a study of T cell responses to AZD1222 COVID-19 vaccine. Study findings and constraints: Nearly half of unique spike-specific TCRs reportedly avoided B.1.351 and B.1.1.7 mutated regions. Vaccination with two AZD1222 doses was followed by a rise in Spike-specific TCR breadth and depth. Donors skewed white British and female; clonal diversity was possibly underestimated. Seropositive status at baseline applied to only six AZD1222 recipients.

TCRdb keeps only in-frame clones here, not all; method: immunoSEQ multiplex PCR. The data show over 100,000 clones, with approximately 86% seen just once and 9.5% to 15% held by the top ten. Trimming at V came to 7 bases and at J to 0 bases, leaving 9 bases not matched to a gene. The length of the CDR3 is 15 residues. Germline CDR1 SGHRS, CDR2 YFSETQ. Comment on this clone: The antigen remains undetermined.

The chain uses TRBV5-1 and TRBJ2-7, with TRBD2 matching 8 bases. The source material was peripheral blood, sampled on day 0 of MenACWY control vaccination. This receptor was identified in an adult in good health. The chain's CDR3 is CASSTGTRSSYEQYF. CDR3 DNA sequence: TGCGCCAGCTCAACCGGGACTAGGAGCTCCTACGAGCAGTACTTC.